This T cell receptor beta chain comes out of a study of Ad26.COV2.S vaccination and SARS-CoV-2 variants. Overall study context: Vaccine-arm donor from the placebo-controlled COV1001 Ad26.COV2.S trial. The study, taken as a whole, reports: The authors reported substantial breadth in spike-specific CD8+ and CD4+ T cell responses after vaccination. Whether participants received vaccine or placebo, their non-spike TCR breadth was similar.

The sample holds one count of this clone. Its antigen is not known. The treatment denotes: over 15 received Ad26.COV2.S at low or high dose, single or two shots; 5 received placebo; per-sample allocation not given. After the first vaccine or placebo injection, samples were drawn on day 63. TCRdb keeps only in-frame clones here, not all; method: immunoSEQ multiplex PCR. The sample lists hundreds of thousands of clones, around 89% seen once, with over 1.3% in the top ten. CDR3 length: 15 residues. Germline assignment: CDR1 SEHNR and CDR2 FQNEAQ (reference sequence). The junction had 5 bases not matched to a gene; V was cut back by 3 bases and J by 4 bases.

This material consisted of peripheral blood, taken in a trial of Ad26.COV2.S vaccine versus placebo. The V gene is TRBV7-9, the J gene TRBJ2-7; 11 bases match TRBD2. This clonotype was sampled from a person aged 18-65 years who received the Ad26.COV2.S COVID-19 vaccine or a placebo. CDR3 DNA: TGTGCCAGCAGCTTTAGCGGGGGGGCCGGTTACGAGCAGTACTTC. Translation: CASSFSGGAGYEQYF.